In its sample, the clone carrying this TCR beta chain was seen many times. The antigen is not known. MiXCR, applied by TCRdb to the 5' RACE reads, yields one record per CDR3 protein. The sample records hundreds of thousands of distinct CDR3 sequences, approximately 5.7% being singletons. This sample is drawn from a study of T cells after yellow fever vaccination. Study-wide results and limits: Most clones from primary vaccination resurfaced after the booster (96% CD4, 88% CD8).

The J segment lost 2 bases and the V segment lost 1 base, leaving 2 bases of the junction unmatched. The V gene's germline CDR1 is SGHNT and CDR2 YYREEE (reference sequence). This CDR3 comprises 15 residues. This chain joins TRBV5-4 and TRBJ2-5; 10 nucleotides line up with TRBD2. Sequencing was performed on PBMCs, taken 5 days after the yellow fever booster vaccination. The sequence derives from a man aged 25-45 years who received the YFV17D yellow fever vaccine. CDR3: CASSLKLAGQETQYF. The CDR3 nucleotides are TGTGCCAGCAGCTTGAAACTAGCGGGACAAGAGACCCAGTACTTC. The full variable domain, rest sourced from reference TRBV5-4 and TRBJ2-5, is ETGVTQSPTHLIKTRGQQVTLRCSSQSGHNTVSWYQQALGQGPQFIFQYYREEENGRGNFPPRFSGLQFPNYSSELNVNALELDDSALYLCASSLKLAGQETQYFGPGTRLLVL.